A selection of T cell receptor beta chains follows, all from one sample in a study of CD8 T cells in Susac syndrome. TCRdb called the immunoSEQ multiplex PCR reads again in MiXCR, with one record for every CDR3 protein. The sample includes 84,000 or so distinct CDR3 sequences, about 95% of them seen just once. Source material: CD8+ T cells from PBMCs. The receptors derive from a human donor with Susac syndrome. The CDR3 runs from the conserved cysteine through the conserved F or W. D genes are given only for firm matches. Not every row has a clone size; where given, it reads once, few, many or a size class.

V	J	D	size	CDR3	DNA
TRBV5-1	TRBJ2-7	TRBD2	NA	CASSLSGSPYEQYF	TGCGCCAGCAGCCTCAGCGGGAGCCCCTACGAGCAGTACTTC
TRBV14	TRBJ1-1	NA	NA	CASSSINTKAFF	TGTGCCAGCAGCTCGATCAACACCAAGGCTTTCTTT
TRBV20-1	TRBJ2-7	TRBD1	NA	CSAIGGASYEQYF	TGCAGTGCTATAGGGGGCGCGTCCTACGAGCAGTACTTC
TRBV29-1	TRBJ1-2	NA	NA	CSVAGPTNYGYTF	TGCAGCGTTGCTGGGCCGACTAACTATGGCTACACCTTC
TRBV20-1	TRBJ2-1	NA	NA	CSARVSTEQFF	TGCAGTGCTAGAGTGTCGACTGAGCAGTTCTTC
TRBV27	TRBJ2-3	NA	NA	CASTLVGTDTQYF	TGTGCCAGCACCCTTGTGGGGACAGATACGCAGTATTTT
TRBV6-5	TRBJ2-1	TRBD2	NA	CASSPLGGENEQFF	TGTGCCAGCAGTCCGCTCGGGGGGGAAAATGAGCAGTTCTTC
TRBV6-1	TRBJ2-5	NA	few	CASSLTGNQETQYF	TGTGCCAGCAGTTTAACAGGGAACCAAGAGACCCAGTACTTC
TRBV27	TRBJ2-7	TRBD2	NA	CASSLGTSGSLQDF	TGTGCCAGCAGTTTAGGAACTAGCGGGAGCCTTCAGGACTTC
TRBV29-1	TRBJ1-2	NA	NA	CSVGEWGVEDPSDYGYTF	TGCAGCGTTGGGGAATGGGGGGTGGAGGACCCCTCGGACTATGGCTACACCTTC
TRBV7-9	TRBJ1-1	NA	NA	CASSPQGVTEAFF	TGTGCCAGCAGTCCACAGGGAGTTACTGAAGCTTTCTTT
TRBV19	TRBJ1-1	NA	once	CASSPYGNTEAFF	TGTGCCAGTAGTCCTTACGGGAACACTGAAGCTTTCTTT
TRBV28	TRBJ2-3	TRBD2	NA	CASSSLAGPDTQYF	TGTGCCAGCAGTTCGTTAGCGGGCCCAGATACGCAGTATTTT
TRBV5-6	TRBJ2-7	NA	NA	CASSSSQAYEQYF	TGTGCCAGCAGCAGTTCTCAGGCCTACGAGCAGTACTTC
TRBV30	TRBJ1-5	TRBD1	NA	CAWGPGTGNQPQHF	TGTGCCTGGGGCCCCGGGACAGGCAATCAGCCCCAGCATTTT
TRBV4-1	TRBJ1-2	NA	NA	CASSQDGSPGDGYTF	TGCGCCAGCAGCCAAGATGGCTCTCCCGGCGATGGCTACACCTTC
TRBV19	TRBJ1-1	NA	once	CASSILGNTEAFF	TGTGCCAGTAGTATCTTAGGGAACACTGAAGCTTTCTTT
TRBV9	TRBJ2-7	NA	NA	CASSATGGGYEQYF	TGTGCCAGCAGCGCAACAGGGGGGGGTTACGAGCAGTACTTC
TRBV27	TRBJ1-6	NA	NA	CASSGQTNSPLHF	TGTGCCAGCAGTGGACAGACTAATTCACCCCTCCACTTT
TRBV29-1	TRBJ2-1	NA	NA	CSVEIADAYNEQFF	TGCAGCGTTGAGATAGCGGACGCCTACAATGAGCAGTTCTTC
TRBV6-6	TRBJ2-7	TRBD2	NA	CASSSLAGGPYEQYF	TGTGCCAGCAGTTCCCTAGCGGGAGGGCCCTACGAGCAGTACTTC
TRBV9	TRBJ1-5	NA	NA	CASSVGGGQPQHF	TGTGCCAGCAGCGTAGGGGGGGGTCAGCCCCAGCATTTT
TRBV7-8	TRBJ2-5	NA	NA	CASSFGSPETQYF	TGTGCCAGCAGCTTTGGTAGCCCGGAGACCCAGTACTTC
TRBV24-1	TRBJ2-2	NA	once	CATSSFTGELFF	TGTGCCACCAGCTCATTCACCGGGGAGCTGTTTTTT
TRBV27	TRBJ2-1	NA	few	CASSAYNEQFF	TGTGCCAGCAGTGCATACAATGAGCAGTTCTTC
TRBV7-6	TRBJ2-7	TRBD1	NA	CASSLRQGSSYEQYF	TGTGCCAGCAGCCTAAGACAGGGGTCCTCCTACGAGCAGTACTTC